This TCR beta chain is drawn from a study of T cell changes during pregnancy in multiple sclerosis (dated by TCRdb to between 2018 and 2021). The study in broad terms: Changes in the T cell repertoire over the course of pregnancy were examined in this study in women with multiple sclerosis.

About this clone itself: Its recognized antigen is unknown. Nothing much larger sits one base from this clone, and base qualities are not available.

CDR1 and CDR2 (LNHDA, SQIVND) derive from the germline V gene (reference sequence). The germline ends are 15 bases apart after V is trimmed by 6 bases and J by 3 bases. The CDR3 starts with the cysteine, ends with the phenylalanine, and has 14 residues. Only the CDR3 region is kept as DNA, spanning 42 bases read in frame from base 1. Library method: the immunoSEQ multiplex PCR assay. Drawn from immuneACCESS, this table holds only the in-frame rearrangements with V and J called that TCRdb kept. Clones are partly lost; checked studies trace under half to an unresolved V gene and leave the rest unexplained. The sample has about 74,000 clones on record, approximately 91% of them singletons. 1.4% of the sample lies in the top ten.

In this chain, TRBV19 is recombined with TRBJ2-7; TRBD1 could be the D gene, as 5 bases match. The TCR sequence derives from a female donor with multiple sclerosis, enrolled in a pregnancy study. This specimen was peripheral blood, taken in the third trimester of pregnancy. CDR3 loop: CASSPRQGNYEQYF. The bases read TGTGCCAGTAGCCCCCGCCAGGGTAACTACGAGCAGTACTTC.